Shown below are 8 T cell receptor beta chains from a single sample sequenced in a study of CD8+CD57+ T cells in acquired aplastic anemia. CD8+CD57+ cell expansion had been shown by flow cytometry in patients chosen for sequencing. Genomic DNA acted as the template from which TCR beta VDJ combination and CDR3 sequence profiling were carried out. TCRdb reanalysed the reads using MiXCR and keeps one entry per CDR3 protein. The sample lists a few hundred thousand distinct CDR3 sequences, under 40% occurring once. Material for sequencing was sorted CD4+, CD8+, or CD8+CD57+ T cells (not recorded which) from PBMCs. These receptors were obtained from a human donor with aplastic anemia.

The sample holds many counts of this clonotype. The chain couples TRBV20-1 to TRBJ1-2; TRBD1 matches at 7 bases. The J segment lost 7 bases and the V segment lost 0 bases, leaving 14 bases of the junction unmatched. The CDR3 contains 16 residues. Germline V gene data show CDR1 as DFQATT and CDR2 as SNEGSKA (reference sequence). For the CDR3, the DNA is TGCAGTGCTAGAGATACCGGGACAGCCGTGTCGGTTGGCTACACCTTC. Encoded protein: CSARDTGTAVSVGYTF.

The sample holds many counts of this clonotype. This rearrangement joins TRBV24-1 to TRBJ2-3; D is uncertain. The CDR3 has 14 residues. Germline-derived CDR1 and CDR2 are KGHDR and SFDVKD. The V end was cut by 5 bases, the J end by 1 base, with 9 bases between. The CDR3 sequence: CATSASSRTDTQYF. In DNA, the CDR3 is TGTGCCACCAGTGCAAGTAGCCGCACAGATACGCAGTATTTT.

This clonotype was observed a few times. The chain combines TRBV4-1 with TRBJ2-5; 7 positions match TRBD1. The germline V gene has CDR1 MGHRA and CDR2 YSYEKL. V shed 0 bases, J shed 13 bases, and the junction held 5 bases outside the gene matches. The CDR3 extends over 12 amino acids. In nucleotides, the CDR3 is TGCGCCAGCAGCCAAGAAGGGACAGTTCCGTACTTC. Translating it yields CASSQEGTVPYF.

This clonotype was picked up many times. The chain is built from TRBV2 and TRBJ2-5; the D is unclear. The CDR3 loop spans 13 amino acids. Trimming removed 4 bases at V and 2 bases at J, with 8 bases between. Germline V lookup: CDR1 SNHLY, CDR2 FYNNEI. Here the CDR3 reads CASSAQGQETQYF. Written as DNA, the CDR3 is TGTGCCAGCAGTGCGCAAGGTCAAGAGACCCAGTACTTC.

CDR3 protein: CASNSSGGNYNEQFF. The DNA of the CDR3 is TGTGCCAGCAACAGTAGCGGGGGAAACTACAATGAGCAGTTCTTC. V gene TRBV2 combines with J gene TRBJ2-1, with 9 bases aligning to TRBD2. This CDR3 spans 15 amino acids. Germline V lookup: CDR1 SNHLY, CDR2 FYNNEI. The trim removed 7 bases at V and 3 bases at J, leaving 7 bases unmatched. Combining the CDR3 with reference TRBV2 and TRBJ2-1 gives the whole variable domain EPEVTQTPSHQVTQMGQEVILRCVPISNHLYFYWYRQILGQKVEFLVSFYNNEISEKSEIFDDQFSVERPDGSNFTLKIRSTKLEDSAMYFCASNSSGGNYNEQFFGPGTRLTVL.

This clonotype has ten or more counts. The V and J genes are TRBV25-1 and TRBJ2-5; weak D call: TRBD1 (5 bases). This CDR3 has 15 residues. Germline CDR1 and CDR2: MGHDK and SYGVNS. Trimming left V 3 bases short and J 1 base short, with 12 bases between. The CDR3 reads CASSDWIGVQETQYF. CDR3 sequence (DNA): TGTGCCAGCAGTGACTGGATAGGGGTCCAAGAGACCCAGTACTTC.

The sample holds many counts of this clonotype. The CDR3 DNA is TGTGCCACCAGCGGGGGCAGCTACAATGAGCAGTTCTTC. Its translation: CATSGGSYNEQFF. The genes are TRBV24-1 and TRBJ2-1; D is tentatively TRBD1 or TRBD2 (6 bases each). Per the germline V gene, CDR1 is KGHDR and CDR2 is SFDVKD. CDR3 size: 13 residues. The germline V and J ends were trimmed by 7 bases and 3 bases, with 9 bases remaining between them.

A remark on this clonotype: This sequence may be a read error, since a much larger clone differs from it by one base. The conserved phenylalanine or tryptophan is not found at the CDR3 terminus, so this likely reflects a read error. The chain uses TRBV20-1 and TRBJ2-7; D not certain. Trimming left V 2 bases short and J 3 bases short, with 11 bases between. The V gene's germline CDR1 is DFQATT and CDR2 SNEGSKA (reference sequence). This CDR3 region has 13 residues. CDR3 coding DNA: TGCAGTGCTAGAAGTGCAGCCAACTACGAGCAGTACCTC. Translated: CSARSAANYEQYL.